Each of the 21 T cell receptor beta chains below was sequenced from the same sample in a study of blood T cell repertoires in COVID-19. Sequenced by immunoSEQ multiplex PCR; TCRdb stores in-frame clones only, minus some. The sample records roughly 110,000 clones, 85% being singletons. The sequenced sample was peripheral blood. The source of these receptors is a human donor in a cohort sampled during active COVID-19.

CDR3 sequence: CAWEEGGYYGYTF. Here the CDR3 DNA reads TGTGCCTGGGAAGAAGGGGGATACTATGGCTACACCTTC. V gene TRBV30 combines with J gene TRBJ1-2; D may be TRBD1 (6 bases). This CDR3 region has 13 residues. Trimming stripped 5 bases from V and 3 bases from J, with 13 bases between. Looked up from germline, CDR1 is GTSNPN and CDR2 is SVGIG (reference sequence).

This sequence joins TRBV5-1 and TRBJ2-7; 8 nucleotides agree with TRBD1. The V and J ends lost 3 bases and 3 bases, in that order; junction bases with no gene match: 5. The CDR3 runs to 14 residues. From germline, CDR1 is SGHRS and CDR2 YFSETQ. CDR3 in amino acids: CASSSSGGDYEQYF. CDR3 DNA: TGCGCCAGCAGCTCTTCAGGGGGCGACTACGAGCAGTACTTC.

The chain employs TRBV19 and TRBJ2-3; maybe TRBD1 (5 bases). The CDR3 extends over 16 amino acids. The germline V and J ends were trimmed by 0 bases and 0 bases, with 10 bases remaining between them. Germline V gene sequence: CDR1 LNHDA, CDR2 SQIVND (reference sequence). The CDR3 reads CASSIENRPSTDTQYF. In DNA, the CDR3 is TGTGCCAGTAGTATAGAAAACAGGCCTAGCACAGATACGCAGTATTTT.

This clone was found once. The CDR3 DNA reads TGTGCCAGCAGTTCCCGAGGGCAGGGGACTACTCAGCCCCAGCATTTT. Its protein product is CASSSRGQGTTQPQHF. The V gene is TRBV27, the J gene TRBJ1-5; D might be TRBD1 (6 bases). Germline V gene data show CDR1 as MNHEY and CDR2 as SMNVEV (reference sequence). The CDR3 is 16 amino acids. V dropped 4 bases and J dropped 6 bases, with 19 bases sitting between them.

The chain recombines TRBV7-2 with TRBJ2-7; 8 bases align to TRBD1. The germline CDR1 and CDR2 sequences are SGHTA and FQGNSA. This CDR3 has 15 amino acids. Trimming cost V 5 bases and J 4 bases; bases outside gene matches: 10. As DNA, the CDR3 is TGTGCCAGCAGCCCGACAGGGGAGGCTAGGTACGAGCAGTACTTC. Encoded protein: CASSPTGEARYEQYF.

This clone was found once. The chain uses TRBV5-4 and TRBJ2-1; 11 bases agree with TRBD2. The CDR3 consists of 15 residues. J lost 5 bases, V lost 3 bases, and 4 bases had no gene match. CDR1 and CDR2 (germline): SGHNT, YYREEE (reference sequence). CDR3 DNA: TGTGCCAGCAGCTCCGGGACTAGCGGCAACAATGAGCAGTTCTTC. It is translated as CASSSGTSGNNEQFF.

This clone was recorded once. The V and J genes are TRBV15 and TRBJ2-5; no firm D call. The CDR3 covers 15 residues. V lost 0 bases to trimming and J lost 1 base, with 9 bases between them. CDR1 and CDR2 (germline): LNHNV, YYDKDF (reference sequence). This CDR3 is CATSRDLVGQETQYF. The CDR3 region has the DNA TGTGCCACCAGCAGAGATCTCGTCGGCCAAGAGACCCAGTACTTC.

This clone was observed a few times. The rearrangement joins TRBV10-1 to TRBJ2-1; D call uncertain. The germline V and J ends were trimmed by 3 bases and 5 bases, with 14 bases remaining between them. This CDR3 spans 15 amino acids. Germline CDR1 reads WNHNN; CDR2 reads SYGVQD (reference sequence). In DNA form, the CDR3 reads TGCGCCAGCAGTGACGGCCAGCGACCGAACAATGAGCAGTTCTTC. This sequence encodes CASSDGQRPNNEQFF.

This clone was seen a single time. V usage is TRBV4-1 and J usage is TRBJ2-2, with a possible D match to TRBD2 (6 bases). Deletions cut 1 base from V and 3 bases from J, with 12 bases between. This CDR3 comprises 16 residues. Germline V CDR1 and CDR2: MGHRA, YSYEKL. The CDR3 protein is CASSQGRRADTGELFF. CDR3 in DNA: TGCGCCAGCAGCCAAGGACGGAGGGCTGACACCGGGGAGCTGTTTTTT.

This clone was observed many times. The V gene is TRBV4-1, the J gene TRBJ1-5, with 8 bases that match TRBD1. The length of the CDR3 is 15 residues. Trimming cost V 2 bases and J 2 bases; bases outside gene matches: 2. CDR1 MGHRA and CDR2 YSYEKL come from the germline V gene. CDR3 sequence (DNA): TGCGCCAGCAGCCAACCGGACAGGGGCAATCAGCCCCAGCATTTT. This sequence encodes CASSQPDRGNQPQHF.

The J gene is TRBJ1-1, the V gene TRBV5-5; 9 bases map to TRBD1. Germline CDR1 and CDR2: SGHKS and YYEKEE (reference sequence). Trimming at V came to 0 bases and at J to 6 bases, leaving 15 bases not matched to a gene. The CDR3 is made up of 18 amino acids. The CDR3 coding sequence is TGTGCCAGCAGCTTGGCAAGCTTAGGGACAGGGAGTATGGCTGAAGCTTTCTTT. Encoded protein: CASSLASLGTGSMAEAFF.

The rearrangement uses TRBV18 and TRBJ1-3, with D possibly TRBD1 on 5 matching bases. V was trimmed by 4 bases and J by 0 bases, leaving 10 bases between them. Germline values: CDR1 KGHSH, CDR2 LQKENI. This CDR3 region has 15 residues. CDR3 coding DNA: TGTGCCAGCTCACGGGAAGGGGCCTCTGGAAACACCATATATTTT. Its protein product is CASSREGASGNTIYF.

The V and J genes are TRBV28 and TRBJ2-3; TRBD2 is a possible D gene (6 bases). Per the germline V gene, CDR1 is MDHEN and CDR2 is SYDVKM. The CDR3 extends over 12 amino acids. V lost 5 bases to trimming and J lost 4 bases, with 7 bases between them. The CDR3 nucleotides are TGTGCCAGCAGTGGGACTGCAGATACGCAGTATTTT. It specifies CASSGTADTQYF.

The genes are TRBV7-3 and TRBJ2-1; 10 bases agree with TRBD1. CDR3 length: 14 residues. V shed 5 bases and J 8 bases; nucleotides not matched to a gene: 6. Germline CDR1 reads SGHTA; CDR2 reads FQGTGA. CDR3 in amino acids: CASSRQGAVDEQFF. The CDR3 DNA reads TGTGCCAGCAGCCGACAGGGGGCGGTCGATGAGCAGTTCTTC.

V gene TRBV6-5 combines with J gene TRBJ2-7; D call uncertain. CDR3 length: 11 amino acids. Trimming stripped 3 bases from V and 5 bases from J, with 5 bases between. Germline CDR1 and CDR2: MNHEY and SVGAGI. The CDR3 reads CASSYGHEQYF. In nucleotides, the CDR3 is TGTGCCAGCAGTTATGGGCACGAGCAGTACTTC.

The chain uses TRBV4-3 and TRBJ2-1; D uncertain. Germline V gene data show CDR1 as LGHNA and CDR2 as YSLEER. V shed 5 bases and J shed 0 bases, with 14 bases lying between them. The length of the CDR3 is 16 residues. The CDR3 spells CASSNLQSSSYNEQFF. The CDR3 region has the DNA TGCGCCAGCAGCAATCTTCAAAGTAGCTCCTACAATGAGCAGTTCTTC.

This clone showed up just once. The chain carries TRBV6-5 and TRBJ1-3; perhaps TRBD1 as D (5 bases). Germline V CDR1 and CDR2: MNHEY, SVGAGI. Trimming stripped 5 bases from V and 0 bases from J, with 11 bases between. This CDR3 spans 15 amino acids. The CDR3 DNA reads TGTGCCAGCAGTACCAGACAGCACTCTGGAAACACCATATATTTT. Protein sequence: CASSTRQHSGNTIYF.

The chain links TRBV30 to TRBJ1-1, with D tentatively TRBD1 (6 bases). The CDR3 is 13 amino acids. Germline V lookup: CDR1 GTSNPN, CDR2 SVGIG (reference sequence). Trimming took off 3 bases at V and 5 bases at J, with 13 bases between the two ends. CDR3 DNA sequence: TGTGCCTGGAGCTCGGGGGGCTGGACTGAAGCTTTCTTT. Translating it yields CAWSSGGWTEAFF.

CDR3 loop: CASSAPGQGRKGELFF. CDR3 bases: TGTGCCAGCAGTGCCCCGGGACAGGGGAGAAAGGGGGAGCTGTTTTTT. The gene calls are TRBV6-6 and TRBJ2-2; 10 positions match TRBD1. The trim removed 5 bases at V and 8 bases at J, leaving 11 bases unmatched. Germline CDR1 and CDR2: MNHNY and SVGAGI (reference sequence). The CDR3 spans 16 residues.

The chain carries TRBV3-1 (or the pseudogene TRBV3-2) and TRBJ1-1; D is perhaps TRBD1 (5 bases). Trimming shortened V by 8 bases and J by 1 base, and 11 bases separated the two germline ends. Germline-derived CDR1 and CDR2 are LGHDT and YNNKEL (reference sequence). The length of the CDR3 is 13 residues. CDR3 nucleotides: TGTGCCAGCGGTGTAGGGGCGAACACTGAAGCTTTCTTT. It encodes CASGVGANTEAFF.

The chain joins TRBV7-2 to TRBJ2-3, with D possibly being TRBD1 (6 bases). Germline CDR1 is SGHTA and CDR2 is FQGNSA. The germline V and J ends were trimmed by 2 bases and 0 bases, with 15 bases remaining between them. This CDR3 spans 17 amino acids. This CDR3 reads CASSLPQRGISTDTQYF. The DNA for the CDR3 is TGTGCCAGCAGCTTACCCCAAAGGGGGATTAGCACAGATACGCAGTATTTT.